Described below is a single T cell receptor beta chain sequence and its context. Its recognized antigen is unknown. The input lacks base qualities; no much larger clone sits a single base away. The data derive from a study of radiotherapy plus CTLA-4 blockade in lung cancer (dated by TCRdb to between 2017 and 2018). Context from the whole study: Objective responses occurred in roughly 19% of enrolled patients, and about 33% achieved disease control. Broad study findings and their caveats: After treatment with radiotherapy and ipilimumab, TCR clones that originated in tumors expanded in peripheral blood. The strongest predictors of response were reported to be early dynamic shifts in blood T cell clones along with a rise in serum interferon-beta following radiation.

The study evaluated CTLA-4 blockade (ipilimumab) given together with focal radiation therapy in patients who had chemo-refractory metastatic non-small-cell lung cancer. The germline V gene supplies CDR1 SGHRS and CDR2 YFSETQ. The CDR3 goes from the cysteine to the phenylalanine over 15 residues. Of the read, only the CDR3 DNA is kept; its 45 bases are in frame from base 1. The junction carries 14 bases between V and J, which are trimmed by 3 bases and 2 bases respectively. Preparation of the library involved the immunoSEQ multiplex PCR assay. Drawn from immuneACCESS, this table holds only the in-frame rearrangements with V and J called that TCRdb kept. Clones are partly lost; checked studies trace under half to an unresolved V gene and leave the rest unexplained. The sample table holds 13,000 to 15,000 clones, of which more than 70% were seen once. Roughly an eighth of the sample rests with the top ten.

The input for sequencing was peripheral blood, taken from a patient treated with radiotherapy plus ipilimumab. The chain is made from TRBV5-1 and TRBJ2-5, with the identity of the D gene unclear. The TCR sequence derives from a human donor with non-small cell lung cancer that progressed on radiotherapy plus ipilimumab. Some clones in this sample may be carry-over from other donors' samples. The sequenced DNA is TGCGCCAGCAGCTCGGGTTATATTGGACAAGAGACCCAGTACTTC. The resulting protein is CASSSGYIGQETQYF.